This T cell receptor (beta chain) was observed in a study of PD-L1 blockade in urothelial cancer. Study details: In the patient group, about 85% of the roughly 29 were males with bladder-origin urothelial cancer.

The table came from immunoSEQ multiplex PCR; TCRdb's copy has only in-frame clones and leaves some out. The sample holds approximately 51,000 clones, more than 70% seen once. Documented time point: pretreatment peripheral blood. This clone was seen a handful of times. Trimming took 4 bases from V and 5 from J; bases not matched to a gene: 11. The CDR3 runs 15 residues. Germline V gene sequence: CDR1 SGHTS, CDR2 YDEGEE. The source material was PBMCs, sampled around atezolizumab (anti-PD-L1) treatment. This receptor was obtained from a man aged 55 to 70 with urothelial cancer. This chain uses TRBV5-8 with TRBJ1-1; TRBD1 agrees at 7 bases. The CDR3: CASSRRQGSGTEAFF. CDR3 bases: TGTGCCAGCAGCCGCCGACAGGGCAGTGGGACTGAAGCTTTCTTT.